The 10 T cell receptor beta chains below come from one sample, sequenced in a study of cytomegalovirus exposure and HLA in healthy donors. With 60 Vbeta and 13 Jbeta primers, the PCR was carried out. Data came from immunoSEQ multiplex PCR; TCRdb stores just in-frame clones and leaves some out. The sample lists about 230,000 clones, around 84% seen once, with around 0.23% in the top ten. Sequenced: PBMCs. These TCRs come from a girl aged 2-9 years in good health and CMV-seronegative.

The gene calls are TRBV7-2 and TRBJ2-2; D unresolved. CDR1 is SGHTA and CDR2 is FQGNSA in the germline V gene. With 3 bases removed from V and 0 bases from J, the gap between germline ends came to 8 bases. CDR3 length: 15 amino acids. The CDR3 protein is CASSFVRTNTGELFF. In DNA, the CDR3 is TGTGCCAGCAGCTTTGTCCGTACGAACACCGGGGAGCTGTTTTTT.

This sequence joins TRBV29-1 and TRBJ2-7, with 10 bases lining up with TRBD2. Germline V gives CDR1 SQVTM, CDR2 ANQGSEA. This CDR3 is 14 amino acids long. V dropped 6 bases and J dropped 2; count of bases not matched to a gene: 7. In DNA, the CDR3 is TGCAGCGTGGCTAAGCTAGCGGGAGCCTACGAGCAGTACTTC. It is translated as CSVAKLAGAYEQYF.

This rearrangement joins TRBV19 to TRBJ2-4; TRBD1 agrees at 11 bases. In germline, CDR1 is LNHDA, CDR2 SQIVND (reference sequence). The length of the CDR3 is 15 residues. V lost 5 bases, J lost 5 bases, and 5 bases stayed unmatched. The CDR3 spells CASSVPGQGENIQYF. CDR3 nucleotides: TGTGCCAGTAGTGTCCCGGGACAGGGGGAAAACATTCAGTACTTC.

A word on this clone: The junction and the germline gene differ at one end; a read error may be behind it. The rearrangement joins TRBV4-1 to TRBJ1-1; D is undetermined. CDR3 length: 12 residues. Per germline, CDR1 MGHRA and CDR2 YSYEKL. In DNA, the CDR3 is TGCGCCAGCAGCCCCCCCCAAGCTGAAGCCTTCTTT. It yields the protein CASSPPQAEAFF.

The chain combines TRBV25-1 with TRBJ2-3, with 7 nucleotides matching TRBD2. The junction had 11 bases not matched to a gene; V was cut back by 1 base and J by 4 bases. The CDR3 has 17 residues. Germline loops: CDR1 MGHDK, CDR2 SYGVNS. The CDR3 reads CASSESVGLTVSDTQYF. CDR3 sequence (DNA): TGTGCCAGCAGTGAATCAGTGGGACTAACGGTCTCAGATACGCAGTATTTT.

The chain links TRBV21-1 to TRBJ1-2. TRBV21-1 is a listed pseudogene. This CDR3 spans 14 amino acids. The CDR3 sequence is CASSNVVRSGGYTF. The CDR3 nucleotides are TGTGCCAGCAGCAATGTGGTAAGGAGCGGAGGCTACACCTTC.

The J gene is TRBJ2-1, the V gene TRBV9, with 12 positions matching TRBD2. The CDR3 has 17 amino acids. With 4 bases clipped from V and 4 bases from J, the junction kept 9 bases outside the gene matches. Germline V gene data show CDR1 as SGDLS and CDR2 as YYNGEE. CDR3 residues: CASSIRLAGEPYNEQFF. The CDR3 bases are TGTGCCAGCAGCATCCGACTAGCGGGGGAACCTTACAATGAGCAGTTCTTC. The variable domain in full, with the rest retrieved from reference TRBV9 and TRBJ2-1, is DSGVTQTPKHLITATGQRVTLRCSPRSGDLSVYWYQQSLDQGLQFLIQYYNGEERAKGNILERFSAQQFPDLHSELNLSSLELGDSALYFCASSIRLAGEPYNEQFFGPGTRLTVL.

This clone was seen a single time. The rearrangement joins TRBV5-1 to TRBJ2-2; D is perhaps TRBD1 (6 bases). The CDR3 covers 15 residues. The germline V gene encodes CDR1 SGHRS and CDR2 YFSETQ. Trimming left V 5 bases short and J 5 bases short, with 16 bases between. This chain's CDR3 is CASSPTARGTGELFF. CDR3 bases: TGCGCCAGCAGTCCCACCGCTAGGGGGACCGGGGAGCTGTTTTTT.

The rearrangement joins TRBV5-4 to TRBJ2-7; 9 bases agree with TRBD2. Germline V CDR1 and CDR2: SGHNT, YYREEE (reference sequence). The V and J ends lost 5 bases and 2 bases, in that order; junction bases with no gene match: 8. The CDR3 length is 15 residues. The CDR3 DNA reads TGTGCCAGCAGTCCCGGGACTAGCAGTCCCTACGAGCAGTACTTC. As protein: CASSPGTSSPYEQYF.

V usage is TRBV30 and J usage is TRBJ2-3, with a tentative D call TRBD1 (7 bases). V was shortened by 4 bases and J by 1 base, with 9 bases between the two germline ends. Germline V gives CDR1 GTSNPN, CDR2 SVGIG (reference sequence). The CDR3 is made up of 13 amino acids. The CDR3 DNA reads as TGTGCCTGGATCAGGGGGGGCACAGATACGCAGTATTTT. It codes for CAWIRGGTDTQYF.